The rows below give T cell receptor beta chains drawn from one sample of a study of T cell changes during pregnancy in multiple sclerosis. Clones were read by immunoSEQ multiplex PCR, and TCRdb kept only the in-frame ones, dropping some. The table records about 60,000 clones, roughly 93% of them present only once. Sample: CD8+ T cells from peripheral blood mononuclear cells, taken in the second trimester of pregnancy. The receptors here all came from a female donor with multiple sclerosis, enrolled in a pregnancy study. The CDR3 runs from the conserved cysteine through the conserved F or W. Each record gives: D gene, clone size, J gene, V gene, CDR3 protein, CDR3 DNA. The D gene is left open where the match is weak. A row's size may be missing; if present it is once, few, many or a size class.

d_gene: TRBD2
abundance: NA
j_gene: TRBJ2-7
v_gene: TRBV7-9
CDR3aa: CASSSAGRSYEQYF
CDR3nt: TGTGCCAGCAGCTCAGCGGGGCGGTCCTACGAGCAGTACTTC

d_gene: NA
abundance: NA
j_gene: TRBJ2-7
v_gene: TRBV9
CDR3aa: CASSANDWSEQYF
CDR3nt: TGTGCCAGCAGCGCCAACGACTGGAGCGAGCAGTACTTC

d_gene: NA
abundance: NA
j_gene: TRBJ1-5
v_gene: TRBV6-1
CDR3aa: CASRDLLGGAQPQHF
CDR3nt: TGTGCCAGCAGAGATTTACTTGGGGGCGCTCAGCCCCAGCATTTT

d_gene: NA
abundance: NA
j_gene: TRBJ2-6
v_gene: TRBV27
CDR3aa: CASSSLSGAGANVLTF
CDR3nt: TGTGCCAGCAGCTCGCTATCAGGGGCTGGGGCCAACGTCCTGACTTTC

d_gene: NA
abundance: once
j_gene: TRBJ1-5
v_gene: TRBV6-1
CDR3aa: CASSSTRDSNQPQHF
CDR3nt: TGTGCCAGCAGTTCCACTAGGGATAGCAATCAGCCCCAGCATTTT

d_gene: NA
abundance: NA
j_gene: TRBJ2-1
v_gene: TRBV27
CDR3aa: CASSRHGPSVSYNEQFF
CDR3nt: TGTGCCAGCAGTCGCCATGGGCCTAGCGTCTCCTACAATGAGCAGTTCTTC

d_gene: NA
abundance: NA
j_gene: TRBJ2-7
v_gene: TRBV27
CDR3aa: CASSPGPYEQYF
CDR3nt: TGTGCCAGCAGTCCAGGGCCCTACGAGCAGTACTTC

d_gene: TRBD2
abundance: once
j_gene: TRBJ2-7
v_gene: TRBV27
CDR3aa: CASTSSGTSGSFYEQYF
CDR3nt: TGTGCCAGCACTTCCTCCGGGACTAGCGGGAGTTTCTACGAGCAGTACTTC

d_gene: NA
abundance: NA
j_gene: TRBJ2-7
v_gene: TRBV2
CDR3aa: CASSFTGMSSYEQYF
CDR3nt: TGTGCCAGCAGTTTTACAGGGATGAGCTCCTACGAGCAGTACTTC

d_gene: TRBD2
abundance: once
j_gene: TRBJ2-1
v_gene: TRBV5-1
CDR3aa: CASSLGLAGAAHYNEQFF
CDR3nt: TGCGCCAGCAGCTTGGGACTAGCGGGGGCCGCTCACTACAATGAGCAGTTCTTC

d_gene: TRBD1
abundance: NA
j_gene: TRBJ1-1
v_gene: TRBV10-3
CDR3aa: CAITLGQGANTEAFF
CDR3nt: TGTGCCATCACCCTGGGACAGGGGGCGAACACTGAAGCTTTCTTT

d_gene: NA
abundance: once
j_gene: TRBJ2-7
v_gene: TRBV4-1
CDR3aa: CASRVSGSGDEQYF
CDR3nt: TGCGCCAGCAGAGTGAGCGGCTCAGGGGACGAGCAGTACTTC

d_gene: NA
abundance: NA
j_gene: TRBJ2-1
v_gene: TRBV4-1
CDR3aa: CASSHRDTYNEQFF
CDR3nt: TGCGCCAGCAGCCATAGGGACACCTACAATGAGCAGTTCTTC

d_gene: NA
abundance: NA
j_gene: TRBJ2-7
v_gene: TRBV6-1
CDR3aa: CASSAGSTGIEQYF
CDR3nt: TGTGCCAGCAGTGCGGGGAGTACAGGGATCGAGCAGTACTTC

d_gene: NA
abundance: NA
j_gene: TRBJ1-1
v_gene: TRBV4-3
CDR3aa: CASSRSQMLNTEAFF
CDR3nt: TGCGCCAGCAGCCGAAGTCAGATGTTGAACACTGAAGCTTTCTTT

d_gene: TRBD2
abundance: NA
j_gene: TRBJ2-1
v_gene: TRBV27
CDR3aa: CASSQGLAGGSSYNEQFF
CDR3nt: TGTGCCAGCAGCCAGGGACTAGCGGGGGGGAGCTCCTACAATGAGCAGTTCTTC

d_gene: TRBD2
abundance: NA
j_gene: TRBJ2-5
v_gene: TRBV13
CDR3aa: CASSLGSASLAGGKTQYF
CDR3nt: TGTGCCAGCAGCTTAGGGTCCGCTTCTTTAGCGGGAGGAAAGACCCAGTACTTC